Listed below are T cell receptor beta chains from one sample, sequenced in a study of T cell repertoires in cytomegalovirus infection. TCRdb passed the reads through MiXCR, listing each CDR3 protein once. The sample includes 300,000 or so distinct CDR3 sequences, around 25% of them seen just once. For these TCRs, the target antigens are not known. The sequenced sample was cultured PBMCs, obtained from culture after CMV antigen stimulation. The receptors derive from a human donor in good health (CMV status not recorded). Some clones in this sample may be carry-over from other donors' samples. The CDR3 runs from the conserved cysteine through the conserved F or W. D genes are given only for firm matches. Clone size is given for some rows only: seen once, a few or many times, or a class if the clone is expanded.

>.|TRBV6-2/TRBV6-3|TRBJ2-2|TRBD2
TGTGCCAGCAGTTGGTTAGCGGGAGGGCCAAAAACCGGGGAGCTGTTTTTT
CASSWLAGGPKTGELFF
>.|TRBV11-2|TRBJ2-6|.
TGTGCCAGCAGCCCCCTGAGCCCGGGGAGGTTCACTGGGGCCAACGTCCTGACTTTC
CASSPLSPGRFTGANVLTF
>many|TRBV7-2|TRBJ2-3|.
TGTGCCAGCAGTCGTACCCCAGATACGCAGTATTTT
CASSRTPDTQYF
>few|TRBV7-2|TRBJ2-1|.
TGTGCCAGCAGCTTAAACAGGGCGGGAGTGGGCAATGAGCAGTTCTTC
CASSLNRAGVGNEQFF
>few|TRBV7-2|TRBJ2-3|.
TGTGCCAGCAGCCCCGGTGGCCGCGGTACGCAGTATTTT
CASSPGGRGTQYF
>few|TRBV28|TRBJ1-2|TRBD1
TGTGCCAGCAGGCCCTCCGGGACAGGGGGAAGAAGCTATGGCTACACCTTC
CASRPSGTGGRSYGYTF
>few|TRBV7-2|TRBJ2-5|.
TGTGCCAGCAGCTTAGGGTCTAGGGGACTCCAAGAGACCCAGTACTTC
CASSLGSRGLQETQYF
>.|TRBV7-9|TRBJ2-1|.
TGTGCCAGCAGTCCCCGACAGGAATCTTACAATGAGCAGTTCTTC
CASSPRQESYNEQFF
>.|TRBV19|TRBJ2-7|.
TGTGCCAGTAGTATAGGTCCCGAGCAGTACTTC
CASSIGPEQYF
>few|TRBV30|TRBJ1-2|.
TGTGCCTGGAGGGTCAGTAACTATGGCTACACCTTC
CAWRVSNYGYTF
>few|TRBV11-2|TRBJ1-1|.
TGTGCCAGCAGCTTAGATGGGGTCCAGAGGAACACTGAAGCTTTCTTT
CASSLDGVQRNTEAFF
>few|TRBV4-1|TRBJ2-1|TRBD2
TGCGCCAGCAGCCCCCGGGCTAGCGGGGGGTACAATGAGCAGTTCTTC
CASSPRASGGYNEQFF
>many|TRBV7-9|TRBJ2-1|TRBD1
TGTGCCAGCAGCTCGGGGGGACAGGGCGGCCCGAGCTCCTACAATGAGCAGTTCTTC
CASSSGGQGGPSSYNEQFF
>.|TRBV4-1|TRBJ2-1|TRBD2
TGCGCCAGCAGCCAATCTCCTAGCGGGGGGGGGTACACTGAGCATTTCTTC
CASSQSPSGGGYTEHFF
>few|TRBV7-3|TRBJ2-1|TRBD2
TGTGCCAGCAGCCCCGTCGGGGGGACTAGCGGGAGTATTTCTTACAATGAGCAGTTCTTC
CASSPVGGTSGSISYNEQFF
>.|TRBV28|TRBJ1-5|.
TGTGCCAGCAGTATAACTACACGGATCAATCAGCCCCAGCATTTT
CASSITTRINQPQHF
>many|TRBV7-2|TRBJ1-2|TRBD1
TGTGCCAGCAGCTTTTGGGCCGGGACAGCAACTTATGGCTACACCTTC
CASSFWAGTATYGYTF
>few|TRBV25-1|TRBJ1-1|TRBD1
TGTGCCAGCAGTGATATGACAGGGGTGAACACTGAAGCTTTCTTT
CASSDMTGVNTEAFF
>.|TRBV12-3/TRBV12-4|TRBJ2-1|.
TGTGCCAGCCGGGCAGACGGGTTTGGAAATGAGCAGTTCTTC
CASRADGFGNEQFF
>many|TRBV7-8|TRBJ2-4|TRBD2
TGTGCCAGCAGCTTTACAGCGGGAGAAGCCAAAAACATTCAGTACTTC
CASSFTAGEAKNIQYF
>.|TRBV7-3|TRBJ2-1|TRBD1
TGTGCCAGCAGCCGGGACAGACATATTAACAATGAGCAGTTCTTC
CASSRDRHINNEQFF
>few|TRBV7-2|TRBJ2-5|TRBD2
TGTGCCAGCAGCTTAGGGGGGACTAGCAGAAAAGAGACCCAGTACTTC
CASSLGGTSRKETQYF
>.|TRBV7-2|TRBJ2-3|TRBD1
TGTGCCAGCAGCTTAGGAGGGACAGGGTTCGATACGCAGTATTTT
CASSLGGTGFDTQYF
>few|TRBV12-3/TRBV12-4|TRBJ2-7|.
TGTGCCAGCAGGCCATACGGGAGCTCCTACGAGCAGTACTTC
CASRPYGSSYEQYF
>many|TRBV11-3|TRBJ2-1|.
TGTGCCAGCAGCTTACTAAGGACACCGTACAATGAGCAGTTCTTC
CASSLLRTPYNEQFF
>many|TRBV7-6|TRBJ1-5|.
TGTGCCAGCAGCCAGGGACCTTATAGCAATCAGCCCCAGCATTTT
CASSQGPYSNQPQHF
>few|TRBV6-5|TRBJ2-1|.
TGTGCCAGCAGTTACGGCGGCCACCCTTCCAATGAGCAGTTCTTC
CASSYGGHPSNEQFF